The entry below describes one T cell receptor beta chain. Its specificity is not known. These data belong to a study of blood T cells in healthy people across ages. Findings of the study overall: Roughly linear declines in TCR beta diversity per million T cells occurred with age. Naive T cell percentage strongly correlated with TCR beta diversity.

The use of a sample-barcoded 5' primer and a J-beta primer mix characterized a second PCR of roughly 7 to 11 cycles. TCRdb passed the 5' RACE reads through MiXCR, listing each CDR3 protein once. The repertoire holds roughly 930,000 distinct CDR3 sequences, with 40% to 60% as singletons. This TCR was sampled from a man aged 30 to 45 in good health. Source material: blood.

DNA of the CDR3: TGTGCCAGCAGCCCAACACCTATTCTAGCCAAAAACATTCAGTACTTC. Its translation: CASSPTPILAKNIQYF. This chain joins TRBV27 and TRBJ2-4; D is uncertain. The CDR3 totals 16 residues. CDR1 and CDR2 (germline): MNHEY, SMNVEV (reference sequence). V shed 6 bases and J shed 0 bases, with 15 bases lying between them.